This is a list of T cell receptor beta chains from one sample in a study of shared clonotypes between healthy human individuals. Generated by immunoSEQ multiplex PCR, the TCRdb table keeps only in-frame clones and is missing some. Found here are more than 900,000 clones, about 80% of them singletons; the top ten hold 0.6% to 0.75%. The sequenced sample consisted of memory CD4+ T cells from PBMCs. The receptors originated from a man aged 18 to 29 in good health. Some clones in this sample may be carry-over from other donors' samples. Each CDR3 is given with its conserved first and last residue. A D gene is named only where the DNA matches it firmly. Size is omitted from some rows. Given values are once, few, many or a class for expanded clones.

V gene	clone size	D gene	J gene	CDR3 DNA	CDR3 protein
TRBV28	few	-	TRBJ1-2	TGTGCCAGCGCTCCCCCTGGCTATGGCTACACCTTC	CASAPPGYGYTF
TRBV7-2	-	TRBD2	TRBJ2-3	TGTGCCAGCAGCTACTACCGCGGGAGGGCCTCGGGCGGCACAGATACGCAGTATTTT	CASSYYRGRASGGTDTQYF
TRBV5-1	-	TRBD2	TRBJ2-7	TGCGCCAGCAGCCTCCCTAGCGGAACCTACGAGCAGTACTTC	CASSLPSGTYEQYF
TRBV5-1	once	TRBD2	TRBJ2-2	TGCGCCAGCAGTGCACTAGCGGGAGCCGGGGAGCTGTTTTTT	CASSALAGAGELFF
TRBV9	-	TRBD1	TRBJ1-4	TGTGCCAGCAGCCCCGCTGGGTGGGGTAACGGACAGGGGAATGAAAAACTGTTTTTT	CASSPAGWGNGQGNEKLFF
TRBV5-1	-	TRBD1	TRBJ2-7	TGCGCCAGCAGCTTGGGGCCACCGGGACAGACAGTCTCCTACGAGCAGTACTTC	CASSLGPPGQTVSYEQYF
TRBV15	-	-	TRBJ1-5	TGTGCCACCAGCAGAGCACAGGGTTACCAGCCCCAGCATTTT	CATSRAQGYQPQHF
TRBV5-1	-	-	TRBJ2-5	TGCGCCAGCAGCTTTCAGGGTCAAGAGACCCAGTACTTC	CASSFQGQETQYF
TRBV5-4	-	TRBD1	TRBJ2-6	TGTGCCAGCAGACCGGGACAGGGTATCTCTGGGGCCAACGTCCTGACTTTC	CASRPGQGISGANVLTF
TRBV7-3	-	TRBD1	TRBJ2-7	TGTGCCAGCAGCCGCCGGGTGACAGGGAAAAGTGGATCGGAACCCTACGAGCAGTACTTC	CASSRRVTGKSGSEPYEQYF
TRBV9	few	TRBD2	TRBJ2-5	TGTGCCAGCAGCGTTGGGTCGGCGGGAGGTTCAGAGACCCAGTACTTC	CASSVGSAGGSETQYF
TRBV2	-	-	TRBJ2-7	TGTGCCAGCTTGGGGACACCGGGGCTGTACGAGCAGTACTTC	CASLGTPGLYEQYF
TRBV10-1	few	-	TRBJ2-3	TGCGCCAGCAGTGATTCGACAGCGTGGACAGATACGCAGTATTTT	CASSDSTAWTDTQYF
TRBV7-2	-	TRBD2	TRBJ2-7	TGTGCCAGCAGCTTAGCGCGCGGTAGCGGGATCTCCTACGAGCAGTACTTC	CASSLARGSGISYEQYF
TRBV29-1	few	TRBD2	TRBJ2-5	TGCAGCGTGCCTAACCCCGGACTAGCGGTAAAAGAGACCCAGTACTTC	CSVPNPGLAVKETQYF
TRBV2	-	TRBD1	TRBJ1-2	TGTGCCAGCACCAAGCAGGGGGCGCCTAACTATGGCTACACCTTC	CASTKQGAPNYGYTF
TRBV6-5	-	TRBD2	TRBJ2-7	TGTGCCAGCAAGCGCGGGAGCTCCTACGAGCAGTACTTC	CASKRGSSYEQYF
TRBV7-2	-	-	TRBJ2-7	TGTGCCAGCAGTCTACAGGGAGGATTGACCTACGAGCAGTACTTC	CASSLQGGLTYEQYF
TRBV2	-	-	TRBJ2-7	TGTGCCAGCAGTGAAGGACCAGGAGAAGAGCAGTACTTC	CASSEGPGEEQYF
TRBV14	once	TRBD2	TRBJ2-3	TGTGCCAGCAGCCTACCGGGACTAGCGGGAGATACGCAGTATTTT	CASSLPGLAGDTQYF
TRBV10-3	-	-	TRBJ2-1	TGTGCCGGGGCGGCGGGGTCGGCCTACAATGAGCAGTTCTTC	CAGAAGSAYNEQFF
TRBV7-9	-	-	TRBJ1-1	TGTGCCAGCAGCCCCCCGGGACAACTGAACACTGAAGCTTTCTTT	CASSPPGQLNTEAFF